This note documents a single T cell receptor beta chain sequence. Libraries were prepared by immunoSEQ multiplex PCR; TCRdb keeps only in-frame clonotypes and omits some of them. The sample carries hundreds of thousands of clones, approximately 90% recorded once. This record belongs to a study of blood T cell repertoires in COVID-19. Turning to the study itself: In each case, the material was cDNA or gDNA derived from T cells, B-cell-depleted T cells, or PBMCs.

Source material: peripheral blood. The sequence derives from a man younger than 35 with COVID-19, enrolled during active disease.

This CDR3 reads CASTLRQDYGYTF. The CDR3 DNA follows: TGTGCCAGTACCCTAAGACAGGACTATGGCTACACCTTC. This rearrangement joins TRBV19 to TRBJ1-2, with D tentatively TRBD1 (6 bases). Trimming took off 7 bases at V and 3 bases at J, with 12 bases between the two ends. The CDR3 extends over 13 amino acids. Germline CDR1 reads LNHDA; CDR2 reads SQIVND (reference sequence).